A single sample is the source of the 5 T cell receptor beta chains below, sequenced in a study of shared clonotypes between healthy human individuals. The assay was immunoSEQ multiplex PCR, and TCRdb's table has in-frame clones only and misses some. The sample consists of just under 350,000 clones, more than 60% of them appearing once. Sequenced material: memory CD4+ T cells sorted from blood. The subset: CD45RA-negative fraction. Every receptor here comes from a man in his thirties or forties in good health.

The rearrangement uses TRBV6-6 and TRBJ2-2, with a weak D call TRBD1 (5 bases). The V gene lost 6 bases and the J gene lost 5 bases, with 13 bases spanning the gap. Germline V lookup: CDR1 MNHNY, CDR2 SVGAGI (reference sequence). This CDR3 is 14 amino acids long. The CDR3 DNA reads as TGTGCCAGCAGCCTTGACAGTACAACCGGGGAGCTGTTTTTT. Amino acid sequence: CASSLDSTTGELFF.

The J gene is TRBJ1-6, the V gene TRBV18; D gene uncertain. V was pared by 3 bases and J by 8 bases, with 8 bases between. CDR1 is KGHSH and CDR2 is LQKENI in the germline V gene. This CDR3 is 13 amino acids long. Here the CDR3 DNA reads TGTGCCAGCTCACCCGGGATCGATTCACCCCTCCACTTT. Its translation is CASSPGIDSPLHF.

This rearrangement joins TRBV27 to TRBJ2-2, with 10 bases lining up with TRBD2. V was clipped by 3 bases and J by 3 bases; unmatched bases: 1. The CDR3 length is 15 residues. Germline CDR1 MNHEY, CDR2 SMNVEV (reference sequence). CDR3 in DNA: TGTGCCAGCAGTTTTCTAGCGGGGGACACCGGGGAGCTGTTTTTT. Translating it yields CASSFLAGDTGELFF.

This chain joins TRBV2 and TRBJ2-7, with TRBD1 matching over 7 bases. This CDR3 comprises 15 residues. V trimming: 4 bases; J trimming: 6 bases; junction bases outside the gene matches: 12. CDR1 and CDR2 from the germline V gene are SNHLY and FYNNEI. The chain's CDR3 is CASSVREQGTSEQYF. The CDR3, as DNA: TGTGCCAGCAGTGTGAGAGAACAGGGGACGAGCGAGCAGTACTTC. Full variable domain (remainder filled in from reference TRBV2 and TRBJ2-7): EPEVTQTPSHQVTQMGQEVILRCVPISNHLYFYWYRQILGQKVEFLVSFYNNEISEKSEIFDDQFSVERPDGSNFTLKIRSTKLEDSAMYFCASSVREQGTSEQYFGPGTRLTVT.

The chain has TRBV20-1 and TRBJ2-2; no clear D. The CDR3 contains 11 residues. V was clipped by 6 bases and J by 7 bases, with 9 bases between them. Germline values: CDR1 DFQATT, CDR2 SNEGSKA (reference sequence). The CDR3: CSATESGELFF. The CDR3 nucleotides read TGCAGTGCAACGGAGAGCGGGGAGCTGTTTTTT.